The present T cell receptor beta chain was sequenced within a study of shared clonotypes between healthy human individuals. Across the study: The cohort comprised a couple of women and a few men. Their ages spanned 18 to 49 years. Study outcomes and limitations: Clonotypes shared by all four sorted-subset donors had higher generation probabilities than non-shared clonotypes. The low donor count limited represented genetic and exposure-history diversity.

In the original processing: Owing to the provision of junction-only sequences devoid of quality scores by immunoSEQ, filtering differed. Assay used: immunoSEQ multiplex PCR; TCRdb lists only in-frame clones, some missing. That table gives V, J and clone size, and the DNA gave D and trimming. This sample has under 600,000 clones, with around 97% found just once. A note on this clone: The antigen is not known.

CDR3 length equals 15 residues. Germline lookup yields CDR1 GTSNPN and CDR2 SVGIG (reference sequence). V was clipped by 4 bases and J by 7 bases; unmatched bases: 4. The chain employs TRBV30 and TRBJ2-4, with 16 bases matching TRBD2. Sequencing was carried out using naive CD4+ T cells sorted from blood. The subset is: CD45RA+ positively selected. This TCR derives from a woman aged 30 to 39 in good health. The CDR3 sequence is CAWNMGLAGGNIQYF. The CDR3 DNA reads TGTGCCTGGAACATGGGACTAGCGGGAGGGAACATTCAGTACTTC.